The 7 T cell receptor beta chains below all came from one sample that was sequenced in a study of OX40 agonist ivuxolimab in advanced cancers. Profiling relied on immunoSEQ multiplex PCR, and the TCRdb table lists in-frame clones only, not all of them. The sample lists 65,000 to 95,000 clones; around 83% were seen once. The material sequenced was CD4+ or CD8+ T cells sorted from blood, taken in a trial of the OX40 agonist ivuxolimab. Every receptor here comes from an adult with an advanced solid tumor such as melanoma, head and neck, liver or kidney cancer.

This clone was seen only a few times. The V and J genes are TRBV2 and TRBJ2-1; unclear D gene. Trimming took 8 bases from V and 1 from J, leaving 18 bases between them. From germline, CDR1 is SNHLY and CDR2 FYNNEI. The CDR3 length is 16 residues. The DNA of the CDR3 is TGTGCCAGCGCCCCGGTGGGAATACGGTCCTACAATGAGCAGTTCTTC. Translation gives CASAPVGIRSYNEQFF.

The rearrangement joins TRBV30 to TRBJ1-4; TRBD1 is a possible D gene (5 bases). CDR1 is GTSNPN, CDR2 SVGIG, per germline (reference sequence). The V and J ends lost 8 bases and 6 bases respectively, with 22 bases between them. This CDR3 is built from 15 residues. The CDR3 sequence: CAVSGWGNIDEKLFF. The CDR3 nucleotides read TGTGCCGTAAGCGGGTGGGGGAATATTGATGAAAAACTGTTTTTT.

This sequence joins TRBV10-2 and TRBJ2-7; a possible D gene is TRBD2 (5 bases). Germline V gives CDR1 WSHSY, CDR2 SAAADI. The CDR3 runs 13 residues. Trimming removed 2 bases at V and 6 bases at J, with 11 bases between. The CDR3, as DNA: TGCGCCAGCAGTGAGGTTGTGGGAGCCGAGCAGTACTTC. Amino acids: CASSEVVGAEQYF.

The J gene is TRBJ1-4, the V gene TRBV5-5; tentative D call: TRBD1 (5 bases). CDR1 is SGHKS and CDR2 is YYEKEE in the germline V gene (reference sequence). This CDR3 is built from 15 residues. The V end lost 3 bases, the J end lost 7 bases, and 16 bases lay between the germline ends. CDR3 DNA: TGTGCCAGCAGCTCCCGGGTAGGGGCCTTTGAAAAACTGTTTTTT. Translation gives CASSSRVGAFEKLFF.

The chain employs TRBV5-1 and TRBJ2-1; D perhaps matches TRBD1 (5 bases). The CDR3 is 15 amino acids. Per the germline V gene, CDR1 is SGHRS and CDR2 is YFSETQ. V was pared by 4 bases and J by 5 bases, with 16 bases between. The DNA for the CDR3 is TGCGCCAGCAGCCTGACAGAGCTTAATCACAATGAGCAGTTCTTC. Translation gives CASSLTELNHNEQFF.

The rearrangement links TRBV11-3 to TRBJ2-5; D ambiguous. V lost 5 bases, J lost 4 bases, and 11 bases lay in between. The CDR3 is made up of 13 amino acids. Germline loops: CDR1 SGHNT, CDR2 YENEEA. This CDR3 reads CASSPRLGETQYF. CDR3 DNA: TGTGCCAGCAGCCCTCGACTGGGAGAGACCCAGTACTTC.

This chain uses TRBV10-1 with TRBJ2-1; 9 bases match TRBD1. The CDR3 loop spans 14 amino acids. The V gene end was trimmed by 6 bases and the J gene end by 4 bases; junction bases not matched to a gene: 4. Germline-derived CDR1 and CDR2 are WNHNN and SYGVQD (reference sequence). The CDR3 region has the DNA TGCGCCAGCAGCCTACAGGGGGCATACAATGAGCAGTTCTTC. Amino acid sequence: CASSLQGAYNEQFF.